The 16 T cell receptor beta chains below all came from one sample that was sequenced in a study of neoadjuvant anti-PD-1 for oral cavity cancer. Repertoires were generated with immunoSEQ multiplex PCR, while TCRdb's copy carries only in-frame clones and drops some. This sample has some 33,000 clones, with approximately 87% found just once. This material consisted of PBMCs, taken before nivolumab (anti-PD-1) treatment. These TCRs come from a person between 40 and 79 years old with oral cavity squamous cell carcinoma.

This sequence joins TRBV7-2 and TRBJ2-7, with D unresolved. Germline V lookup: CDR1 SGHTA, CDR2 FQGNSA. The V and J ends lost 7 bases and 2 bases respectively, with 12 bases between them. The CDR3 is 13 residues long. The CDR3 DNA sequence: TGTGCCAGCACCCAAGGCGGTGCCTACGAGCAGTACTTC. This sequence encodes CASTQGGAYEQYF.

This clone appeared a single time. The chain joins TRBV28 to TRBJ2-5; TRBD1 is a possible D gene (6 bases). Germline loops: CDR1 MDHEN, CDR2 SYDVKM. CDR3 size: 15 residues. Trimming took off 6 bases at V and 3 bases at J, with 17 bases between the two ends. CDR3 sequence reads: CASRPVDRVKETQYF. The CDR3 nucleotides read TGTGCCAGCAGACCGGTGGACAGAGTCAAAGAGACCCAGTACTTC.

The chain couples TRBV19 to TRBJ2-2; D remains unclear. Germline lookup yields CDR1 LNHDA and CDR2 SQIVND (reference sequence). Trimming took off 9 bases at V and 0 bases at J, with 11 bases between the two ends. There are 14 residues in the CDR3. For the CDR3, the DNA is TGTGCCAGCATATCGAGAACGAACACCGGGGAGCTGTTTTTT. It is translated as CASISRTNTGELFF.

The chain uses TRBV30 and TRBJ1-5; D unresolved. V was shortened by 3 bases and J by 7 bases, with 19 bases between the two germline ends. The length of the CDR3 is 15 residues. Germline V CDR1 and CDR2: GTSNPN, SVGIG (reference sequence). The CDR3 DNA reads TGTGCCTGGAGGGCCCGAGATGGGTCTAGACAGCCCCAGCATTTT. Its translation is CAWRARDGSRQPQHF.

The V call is TRBV29-1, the J call TRBJ1-1; D is undetermined. This CDR3 is built from 11 residues. V lost 5 bases and J 1 base, leaving 5 bases between the germline ends. Per germline, CDR1 SQVTM and CDR2 ANQGSEA. CDR3 protein: CSVLKNTEAFF. The CDR3 nucleotides are TGCAGCGTTCTTAAGAACACTGAAGCTTTCTTT.

The J gene is TRBJ2-2, the V gene TRBV2, with 7 positions matching TRBD2. Germline-derived CDR1 and CDR2 are SNHLY and FYNNEI. The length of the CDR3 is 16 residues. V lost 4 bases to trimming and J lost 1 base; unmatched junction nucleotides: 6. CDR3 amino acids: CASSVQGTKNTGELFF. CDR3 DNA sequence: TGTGCCAGCAGTGTGCAAGGGACTAAGAACACCGGGGAGCTGTTTTTT.

This clone appeared a single time. The J gene is TRBJ2-5, the V gene TRBV2; D ambiguous. Germline assignment: CDR1 SNHLY and CDR2 FYNNEI. This CDR3 has 14 amino acids. Trimming pared 2 bases from V and 1 base from J, leaving 8 bases between. The DNA for the CDR3 is TGTGCCAGCAGTGAAACAAACGCCCAAGAGACCCAGTACTTC. Residues: CASSETNAQETQYF.

The chain has TRBV5-1 and TRBJ2-7; D uncertain. Germline assignment: CDR1 SGHRS and CDR2 YFSETQ. V shed 0 bases and J shed 5 bases, with 12 bases lying between them. This CDR3 is built from 14 residues. CDR3 amino acids: CASSLGASQNEQYF. The CDR3, as DNA: TGCGCCAGCAGCTTGGGGGCGTCACAGAACGAGCAGTACTTC.

The chain uses TRBV30 and TRBJ2-5; D gene uncertain. This CDR3 contains 12 residues. Trimming left V 2 bases short and J 7 bases short, with 11 bases between. Germline CDR1 reads GTSNPN; CDR2 reads SVGIG (reference sequence). The CDR3 loop reads CAWSSPARTQYF. CDR3 DNA: TGTGCCTGGAGTTCCCCCGCTAGGACCCAGTACTTC.

J is TRBJ1-6 and V is TRBV19; a possible D gene is TRBD1 (6 bases). Germline V gene data show CDR1 as LNHDA and CDR2 as SQIVND (reference sequence). V was cut by 4 bases and J by 5 bases, with 15 bases left in between. The CDR3 has 16 amino acids. The DNA of the CDR3 is TGTGCCAGTAGTACCAACAGGGTAGGGGATAATTCACCCCTCCACTTT. Translated, it gives CASSTNRVGDNSPLHF.

The gene calls are TRBV5-4 and TRBJ2-1, with D possibly matching TRBD1 (6 bases). CDR3 size: 15 residues. Trimming took off 4 bases at V and 3 bases at J, with 14 bases between the two ends. Germline V CDR1 and CDR2: SGHNT, YYREEE (reference sequence). CDR3 amino acids: CASSLTGLIYNEQFF. CDR3 coding DNA: TGTGCCAGCAGCCTTACAGGGCTTATCTACAATGAGCAGTTCTTC.

The V call is TRBV9, the J call TRBJ1-1; no definite D call. Germline values: CDR1 SGDLS, CDR2 YYNGEE. The ends were cut back, 0 bases at V and 1 base at J, with 19 bases in the middle. CDR3 length equals 18 residues. The CDR3 DNA reads as TGTGCCAGCAGCGTAGTCCAACCACTGGGCCGGGCGAACACTGAAGCTTTCTTT. This gives the protein CASSVVQPLGRANTEAFF. Variable domain in full (rest from reference TRBV9 and TRBJ1-1): DSGVTQTPKHLITATGQRVTLRCSPRSGDLSVYWYQQSLDQGLQFLIQYYNGEERAKGNILERFSAQQFPDLHSELNLSSLELGDSALYFCASSVVQPLGRANTEAFFGQGTRLTVV.

J is TRBJ2-5 and V is TRBV7-2, with 8 bases fitting TRBD2. This CDR3 is 17 amino acids long. Per the germline V gene, CDR1 is SGHTA and CDR2 is FQGNSA. The V segment lost 8 bases and the J segment 2 bases; nucleotides outside the gene matches: 16. CDR3 residues: CASAFRPRQRGQETQYF. The CDR3 region has the DNA TGTGCCAGCGCATTCCGACCAAGACAGCGGGGGCAAGAGACCCAGTACTTC.

J is TRBJ2-7 and V is TRBV6-5; 9 positions match TRBD1. Trimming took 5 bases from V and 5 from J; bases not matched to a gene: 10. The CDR3 contains 15 residues. Germline V gives CDR1 MNHEY, CDR2 SVGAGI. The CDR3 region is CASSARDRATHEQYF. Written as DNA, the CDR3 is TGTGCCAGCAGTGCCCGGGACAGGGCAACCCACGAGCAGTACTTC.

The CDR3 is CASSLDVGGSTDTQYF. The CDR3, as DNA: TGCGCCAGCAGCTTGGACGTGGGGGGAAGCACAGATACGCAGTATTTT. This chain uses TRBV5-1 with TRBJ2-3; TRBD2 is a possible D gene (6 bases). Trimming removed 0 bases at V and 0 bases at J, with 11 bases between. Germline V gene sequence: CDR1 SGHRS, CDR2 YFSETQ. The CDR3 extends over 16 amino acids.

This chain links TRBV7-9 with TRBJ2-5, with D possibly being TRBD1 (6 bases). The V gene lost 4 bases and the J gene lost 4 bases, with 10 bases spanning the gap. The CDR3 runs to 13 residues. The germline gives CDR1 SEHNR, CDR2 FQNEAQ (reference sequence). The DNA of the CDR3 is TGTGCCAGCAGCTACGGACAGCTAGAGACCCAGTACTTC. Translated, it gives CASSYGQLETQYF.